This T cell receptor (beta chain) originates from a study of breast tumors, draining lymph nodes, adjacent tissues. Study observations and caveats: Compared with lymph nodes, tumors were less diverse; compared with nontumor tissue, more. Luminal-like breast cancer showed significantly higher tumor–nontumor repertoire similarity than basal-like. The lymph node origin of tumor T cells was framed as consistent with a hypothesis, not demonstrated.

In its sample, this clonotype is medium-sized (0.01 to 0.1%). Its antigen is not identified. The J segment lost 6 bases and the V segment lost 8 bases, leaving 4 bases of the junction unmatched. Per the germline V gene, CDR1 is SNHLY and CDR2 is FYNNEI. The CDR3 consists of 11 residues. From the multiplex PCR reads, TCRdb called clonotypes with MiXCR, one entry per CDR3 protein. The sample records tens of thousands of distinct CDR3 sequences, over 40% being singletons. The V and J genes are TRBV2 and TRBJ2-7; 7 nucleotides agree with TRBD2. This sequence originates from a female donor with breast cancer. Some clones in this sample may be carry-over from other donors' samples. Sequences were obtained from breast tumor tissue. The CDR3 region has the DNA TGTGCCAGCGGAGCGGGAAGCGAGCAGTACTTC. This encodes CASGAGSEQYF.